This note documents a single T cell receptor beta chain sequence. Antigen: not known. TCRdb's copy holds only in-frame clones and misses some; the assay was immunoSEQ multiplex PCR. The sample lists 65,000 to 90,000 clones, 93% occurring once. This entry is derived from a study of siplizumab effects on memory and regulatory T cells. Study conclusions and caveats: Siplizumab, the agent tested, significantly reduced alloreactive sequences traceable to unstimulated CD4+ memory cells.

There are 17 residues in the CDR3. Trimming took 5 bases from V and 5 from J; bases not matched to a gene: 11. Looked up from germline, CDR1 is SEHNR and CDR2 is FQNEAQ (reference sequence). Material: CD8+ T cells sorted from blood. The J gene is TRBJ2-1, the V gene TRBV7-9, with 11 bases fitting TRBD2. The clonotype comes from a human donor in good health. The CDR3 protein is CASSLQSPGLADNEQFF. The CDR3 DNA follows: TGTGCCAGCAGCCTACAGAGTCCGGGACTAGCGGACAATGAGCAGTTCTTC.